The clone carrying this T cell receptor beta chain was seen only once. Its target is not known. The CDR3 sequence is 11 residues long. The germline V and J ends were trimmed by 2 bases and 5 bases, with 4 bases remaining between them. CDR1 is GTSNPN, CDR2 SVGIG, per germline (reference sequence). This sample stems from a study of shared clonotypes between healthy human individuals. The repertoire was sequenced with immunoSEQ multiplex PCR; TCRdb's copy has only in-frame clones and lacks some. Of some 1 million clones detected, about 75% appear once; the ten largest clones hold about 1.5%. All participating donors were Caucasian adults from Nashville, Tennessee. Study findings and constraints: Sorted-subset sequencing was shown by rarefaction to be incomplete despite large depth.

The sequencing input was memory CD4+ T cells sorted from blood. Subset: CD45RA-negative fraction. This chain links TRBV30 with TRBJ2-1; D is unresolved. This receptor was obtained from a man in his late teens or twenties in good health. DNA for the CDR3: TGTGCCTGGAGTAGGAACAATGAGCAGTTCTTC. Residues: CAWSRNNEQFF.